This T cell receptor beta chain was found in a study of identical twins. The CDR3 has 15 amino acids. Trimming left V 6 bases short and J 8 bases short, with 22 bases between. CDR1 SGHAT and CDR2 FQNNGV come from the germline V gene. This clonotype was detected only a few times. Its antigen is undetermined. There were only healthy Caucasians among the donors. TCRdb used MiXCR to reprocess the 5' RACE reads, holding one entry per CDR3 protein. The data hold 1.5 million to 2 million distinct CDR3 sequences, with about 31% observed a single time. Notes on the study in general: Cord blood beta clonotypes that were abundant carried fewer insertions, and memory repertoires showed no such trend. The presence of invariant MAIT and iNKT cells could partly confound analyses of zero-insertion sequences. Models underestimated how often monozygotic twins shared out-of-frame TCR alpha.

The sequenced sample was cord blood. The receptor was derived from a newborn girl in good health. The V gene is TRBV11-2, the J gene TRBJ1-2, with D tentatively TRBD1 (6 bases). CDR3 nucleotide sequence: TGTGCCAGCAGTCCCCACGGGCAGGGGACCGGCGGCTACACCTTC. Protein: CASSPHGQGTGGYTF.